This TCR beta chain is from a study of blood T cell repertoires in COVID-19. Overall study context: T cells, B-cell-depleted T cells, or PBMCs supplied cDNA or gDNA.

Under the authors' procedure: Reference gene primer amplification in the assay estimated nucleated cell counts. TCRdb's copy holds only in-frame clones and misses some; the assay was immunoSEQ multiplex PCR. D and trimming come from the DNA, and the V and J calls and clone size come from that table. The table includes 65,000 to 75,000 clones, roughly four fifths detected once. As for this clone: The junction differs from germline at one of its ends, possibly a read error.

Germline V lookup: CDR1 SNHLY, CDR2 FYNNEI. This CDR3 contains 13 residues. The chain employs TRBV2 and TRBJ2-1; D possibly corresponds to TRBD2 (6 bases). This receptor was identified in a man between 65 and 79 years old with acute or convalescent COVID-19. Sequencing was done on a sample of peripheral blood. The CDR3 protein is CASSEDRKVAVIF. The CDR3 DNA sequence: TGTGCCAGCAGTGAAGATAGGAAGGTAGCGGTGATCTTC.